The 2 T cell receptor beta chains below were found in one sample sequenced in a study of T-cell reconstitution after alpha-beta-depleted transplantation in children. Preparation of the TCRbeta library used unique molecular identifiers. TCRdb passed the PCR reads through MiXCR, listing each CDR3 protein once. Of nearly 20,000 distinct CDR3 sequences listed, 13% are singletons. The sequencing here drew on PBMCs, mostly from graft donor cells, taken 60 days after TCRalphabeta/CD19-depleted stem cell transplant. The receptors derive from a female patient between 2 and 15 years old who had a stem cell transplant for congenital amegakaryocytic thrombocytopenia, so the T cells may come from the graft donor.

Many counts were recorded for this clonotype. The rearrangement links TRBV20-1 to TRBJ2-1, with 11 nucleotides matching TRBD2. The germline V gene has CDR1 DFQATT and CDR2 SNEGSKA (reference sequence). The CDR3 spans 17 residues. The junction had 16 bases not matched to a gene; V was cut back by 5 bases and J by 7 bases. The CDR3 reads CSAPRLAGRPPGNEQFF. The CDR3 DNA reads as TGCAGTGCTCCTCGACTAGCGGGGCGACCCCCAGGGAATGAGCAGTTCTTC.

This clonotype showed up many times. The CDR3 sequence is CASSLAGAGYEQYF. The CDR3 nucleotides are TGCGCCAGCAGCTTGGCGGGAGCTGGCTACGAGCAGTACTTC. The rearrangement joins TRBV5-1 to TRBJ2-7; possible D gene TRBD2, 6 bases. There are 14 residues in the CDR3. In germline, CDR1 is SGHRS, CDR2 YFSETQ. The V end was cut by 0 bases, the J end by 3 bases, with 10 bases between.